This T cell receptor (beta chain) was sequenced for a study of regulatory T cells in long-lasting Graves disease. For TCR beta, libraries came from iRepertoire HTBI primers and Arm-PCR of CDR3 regions. TCRdb ran MiXCR on the multiplex PCR reads and lists one entry per CDR3 protein. The sample carries more than 300,000 distinct CDR3 sequences, 15% to 20% recorded once. Study outcomes and limitations: With persistent disease, TRBV28, TRBJ1-2 and TRBJ2-5 were the favored segments. Patients whose Graves' disease persisted exhibited lower TCR diversity than those newly diagnosed.

The germline V gene has CDR1 KGHSH and CDR2 LQKENI. CDR3 length: 16 residues. V was pared by 3 bases and J by 3 bases, with 9 bases of the junction left unmatched. Time point noted: persistent/refractory GD, antithyroid drugs over 5 years with positive TRAb. PBMC-extracted RNA yielded the TCR library. In the case of this clonotype: The antigen remains undetermined.

The sequence was collected from a female donor with Graves disease. This rearrangement joins TRBV18 to TRBJ1-1; TRBD1 matches at 8 bases. The material sequenced was peripheral blood mononuclear cells (PBMCs), taken when the disease was refractory, from a patient treated with antithyroid drugs. The CDR3 region has the DNA TGTGCCAGCTCACCGACAGGACAGGGACAGTACACTGAAGCTTTCTTT. Its translation is CASSPTGQGQYTEAFF.